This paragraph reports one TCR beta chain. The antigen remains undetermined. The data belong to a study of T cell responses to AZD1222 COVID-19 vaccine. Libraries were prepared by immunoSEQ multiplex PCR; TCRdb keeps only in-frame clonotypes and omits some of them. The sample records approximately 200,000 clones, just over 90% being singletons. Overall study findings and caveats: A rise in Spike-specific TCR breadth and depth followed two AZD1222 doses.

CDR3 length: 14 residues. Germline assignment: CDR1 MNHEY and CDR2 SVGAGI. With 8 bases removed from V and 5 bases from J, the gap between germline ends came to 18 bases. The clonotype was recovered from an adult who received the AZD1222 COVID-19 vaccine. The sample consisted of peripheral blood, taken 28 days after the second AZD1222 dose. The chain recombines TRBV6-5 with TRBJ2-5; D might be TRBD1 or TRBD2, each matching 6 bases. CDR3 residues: CASSGVRGEETQYF. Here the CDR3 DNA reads TGTGCCAGCTCCGGTGTAAGGGGGGAGGAGACCCAGTACTTC.